This TCR beta chain came from a study of shared clonotypes between healthy human individuals. Researchers divided each subset's genomic DNA evenly across several immunoSEQ plates. Profiled with immunoSEQ multiplex PCR; TCRdb holds only in-frame clones, not every one. The sample yields around 500,000 clones, approximately 81% seen once. Overall study results and limits: Only blood underwent sampling, and tissue repertoires likely differ.

With regard to this clone: Antigen specificity is unknown.

The CDR3 has 13 residues. Germline V gene data show CDR1 as GTSNPN and CDR2 as SVGIG (reference sequence). V lost 5 bases, J lost 3 bases, and 11 bases lay in between. This TCR was recovered from a woman aged 35 to 49 in good health. Some clones in this sample may be carry-over from other donors' samples. Sequenced input: PBMCs. The chain couples TRBV30 to TRBJ2-1, with D maybe TRBD2 (5 bases). This CDR3 reads CAWGILVYNEQFF. The CDR3 coding sequence is TGTGCCTGGGGGATACTAGTCTACAATGAGCAGTTCTTC.